This paragraph reports one T cell receptor (beta chain). What it binds is not known. Germline-derived CDR1 and CDR2 are SGHRS and YFSETQ. The V end lost 2 bases, the J end lost 2 bases, and 12 bases lay between the germline ends. The CDR3 is made up of 15 amino acids. As for treatment: oral pan-JAK inhibitor, 5-10 mg twice daily. cDNA serving as the sequencing template came from extracted, reverse transcribed RNA. Some clones are missing from TCRdb's copy, which holds only in-frame ones; the method was immunoSEQ multiplex PCR. The table has 90,000 to 130,000 clones, about 60% seen once; the top ten hold 10% to 15%. The data were taken from a study of CD8+ T cells in alopecia areata. Broader study findings: Against the mouse data, patients shared TCRs less clearly, possibly for HLA reasons.

The sample consisted of CD8+ T cells sorted from blood, taken at week 24, from a patient treated with tofacitinib. The J gene is TRBJ2-3, the V gene TRBV5-1; possible D gene TRBD1, 6 bases. The source is a human donor with alopecia areata. The CDR3 DNA reads TGCGCCAGCAGCTTTTGGGGGCTCGACACAGATACGCAGTATTTT. This translates into CASSFWGLDTDTQYF.